The 24 T cell receptor beta chains below come from one sample, sequenced in a study of blood T cell repertoires in COVID-19. This table comes from immunoSEQ multiplex PCR, and its TCRdb copy is limited to in-frame clones, with some not included. The sample gives some 200,000 clones, around 84% of which show up once; around an eighth is in the top ten. The specimen was peripheral blood. All receptors come from a man aged 25 to 40 with active or convalescent COVID-19.

CDR3 coding DNA: TGTGCCAGCAGTCCCCAGGGACAGGGGGCTGAAAAACTGTTTTTT. This gives the protein CASSPQGQGAEKLFF. The chain carries TRBV28 and TRBJ1-4, with TRBD1 identical over 12 bases. The CDR3 length is 15 residues. The germline CDR1 and CDR2 sequences are MDHEN and SYDVKM. Germline trimming cut 5 bases from V and 7 bases from J; bases unmatched to any gene: 5.

The V gene is TRBV5-1, the J gene TRBJ2-2; 9 positions match TRBD1. V was clipped by 0 bases and J by 2 bases; unmatched bases: 8. This CDR3 comprises 18 residues. Germline-derived CDR1 and CDR2 are SGHRS and YFSETQ. The CDR3 DNA follows: TGCGCCAGCAGCTTGGGGCCCGGACAGGGGATAAACACCGGGGAGCTGTTTTTT. Translating it yields CASSLGPGQGINTGELFF.

The chain uses TRBV5-6 and TRBJ1-2; no firm D call. V dropped 5 bases and J dropped 4 bases, with 15 bases sitting between them. Germline values: CDR1 SGHDT, CDR2 YYEEEE. The CDR3 extends over 14 amino acids. CDR3: CASRRLEESYGYTF. The CDR3 DNA follows: TGTGCCAGCAGGCGACTGGAGGAATCCTATGGCTACACCTTC.

This clone was detected only once. The chain carries TRBV19 and TRBJ1-5; 8 bases map to TRBD1. The CDR3 sequence is 16 residues long. CDR1 LNHDA and CDR2 SQIVND come from the germline V gene (reference sequence). J gave up 2 bases and V 2 bases, and 5 bases lay outside the gene matches. In nucleotides, the CDR3 is TGTGCCAGTAGTATATCCCAGGGGGCAGGCAATCAGCCCCAGCATTTT. Protein sequence: CASSISQGAGNQPQHF.

The chain combines TRBV19 with TRBJ2-5; 10 bases map to TRBD2. CDR1 LNHDA and CDR2 SQIVND come from the germline V gene (reference sequence). This CDR3 has 15 residues. The J segment lost 0 bases and the V segment lost 3 bases, leaving 1 base of the junction unmatched. The CDR3 here is CASSISGGDQETQYF. The CDR3 DNA is TGTGCCAGTAGTATCAGCGGGGGGGACCAAGAGACCCAGTACTTC. Using reference TRBV19 and TRBJ2-5 for the parts outside the CDR3, the full variable domain is DGGITQSPKYLFRKEGQNVTLSCEQNLNHDAMYWYRQDPGQGLRLIYYSQIVNDFQKGDIAEGYSVSREKKESFPLTVTSAQKNPTAFYLCASSISGGDQETQYFGPGTRLLVL.

The chain recombines TRBV19 with TRBJ2-2; 9 nucleotides align to TRBD1. Germline V lookup: CDR1 LNHDA, CDR2 SQIVND (reference sequence). After removal of 6 bases from V and 3 bases from J, the junction contained 8 bases not matched to a gene. This CDR3 contains 16 residues. CDR3 loop: CASRTPQGAYTGELFF. The DNA for the CDR3 is TGTGCCAGTAGGACCCCACAGGGGGCGTACACCGGGGAGCTGTTTTTT. Full variable domain (rest looked up from reference TRBV19 and TRBJ2-2): DGGITQSPKYLFRKEGQNVTLSCEQNLNHDAMYWYRQDPGQGLRLIYYSQIVNDFQKGDIAEGYSVSREKKESFPLTVTSAQKNPTAFYLCASRTPQGAYTGELFFGEGSRLTVL.

This chain connects TRBV28 to TRBJ1-5; no clear D. The CDR3 sequence is 15 residues long. Germline V gives CDR1 MDHEN, CDR2 SYDVKM. V gave up 3 bases and J gave up 2 bases, with 11 bases separating them. CDR3 DNA: TGTGCCAGCAGTTTTTCAGTTACAGGCAATCAGCCCCAGCATTTT. It specifies CASSFSVTGNQPQHF.

This chain joins TRBV9 and TRBJ1-1; tentative D call: TRBD1 (6 bases). Looked up from germline, CDR1 is SGDLS and CDR2 is YYNGEE. The CDR3 consists of 13 residues. Deletions cut 5 bases from V and 1 base from J, with 9 bases between. CDR3 bases: TGTGCCAGCAGTGGACAGCAGAACACTGAAGCTTTCTTT. It is translated as CASSGQQNTEAFF.

The chain joins TRBV6-5 to TRBJ1-2, with a possible D match to TRBD1 (6 bases). Trimming stripped 3 bases from V and 2 bases from J, with 13 bases between. The germline gives CDR1 MNHEY, CDR2 SVGAGI. This CDR3 has 15 residues. The CDR3 nucleotides are TGTGCCAGCAGTTATGGTCTTAGGGGGAACTATGGCTACACCTTC. Translation: CASSYGLRGNYGYTF.

The CDR3 nucleotides are TGTGCCAGCAGTTTAGCGGCCTCACCCCTCCACTTT. It yields the protein CASSLAASPLHF. V gene TRBV12-3 or TRBV12-4 combines with J gene TRBJ1-6; D is unclear. The CDR3 is 12 residues long. V lost 0 bases to trimming and J lost 10 bases, with 4 bases between them.

The chain links TRBV5-1 to TRBJ1-1; TRBD1 matches at 10 bases. The CDR3 has 15 residues. Germline CDR1 SGHRS, CDR2 YFSETQ. The V segment lost 3 bases and the J segment 6 bases; nucleotides outside the gene matches: 8. The CDR3 is CASSSGDRGSAEAFF. CDR3 sequence (DNA): TGCGCCAGCAGCTCTGGGGACAGGGGAAGCGCTGAAGCTTTCTTT.

V usage is TRBV28 and J usage is TRBJ2-2; TRBD1 is a possible D gene (6 bases). The ends were cut back, 6 bases at V and 5 bases at J, with 16 bases in the middle. The germline gives CDR1 MDHEN, CDR2 SYDVKM. This CDR3 comprises 15 residues. The CDR3 DNA is TGTGCCAGCAGCCTCCCTTTAGGACAGACCGGGGAGCTGTTTTTT. This translates into CASSLPLGQTGELFF.

The chain joins TRBV29-1 to TRBJ2-3; 12 positions match TRBD1. This CDR3 has 14 amino acids. Germline CDR1 and CDR2: SQVTM and ANQGSEA. The J segment lost 4 bases and the V segment lost 8 bases, leaving 7 bases of the junction unmatched. This CDR3 reads CSLGTGGRADTQYF. The CDR3, as DNA: TGCAGCTTAGGGACAGGGGGCAGAGCAGATACGCAGTATTTT.

The chain links TRBV4-1 to TRBJ2-2; TRBD2 might be the D (6 bases). From germline, CDR1 is MGHRA and CDR2 YSYEKL. This CDR3 is 17 amino acids long. V lost 9 bases, J lost 0 bases, and 20 bases lay in between. Here the CDR3 reads CASRLFIAVSNTGELFF. The CDR3 DNA is TGCGCCAGTAGATTATTTATAGCGGTATCGAACACCGGGGAGCTGTTTTTT.

This chain uses TRBV18 with TRBJ2-1; 12 nucleotides line up with TRBD2. CDR1 is KGHSH and CDR2 is LQKENI in the germline V gene. Losses at the gene ends were 6 bases for V and 5 bases for J; bases not matched to a gene: 14. This CDR3 has 18 amino acids. The CDR3 reads CASSLAARLAGAHNEQFF. Written as DNA, the CDR3 is TGTGCCAGCTCCCTCGCGGCACGACTAGCGGGAGCGCACAATGAGCAGTTCTTC.

The rearrangement uses TRBV7-9 and TRBJ1-2; 7 bases align to TRBD1. Germline values: CDR1 SEHNR, CDR2 FQNEAQ (reference sequence). The CDR3 totals 13 residues. The V and J ends lost 5 bases and 7 bases, in that order; junction bases with no gene match: 7. The DNA of the CDR3 is TGTGCCAGCAGCCCCGACAGGGCTGGTGGCTACACCTTC. It specifies CASSPDRAGGYTF.

The chain has TRBV6-5 and TRBJ1-3; 8 positions agree with TRBD1. This CDR3 contains 14 residues. From germline, CDR1 is MNHEY and CDR2 SVGAGI. The trim removed 7 bases at V and 2 bases at J, leaving 4 bases unmatched. Here the CDR3 DNA reads TGTGCCAGCAAGACAGGGGTACCTGGAAACACCATATATTTT. Its translation is CASKTGVPGNTIYF.

The gene calls are TRBV23-1 and TRBJ2-3; 7 bases line up with TRBD2. TRBV23-1 is an ORF for which the function is uncertain. Trimming at V came to 4 bases and at J to 2 bases, leaving 12 bases not matched to a gene. This CDR3 region has 17 residues. The CDR3 sequence: CASSPLGLDCYTDTQYF. DNA for the CDR3: TGCGCCAGCAGTCCGCTCGGACTAGACTGCTACACAGATACGCAGTATTTT.

The rearrangement links TRBV7-9 to TRBJ1-5; D remains unclear. The germline V and J ends were trimmed by 5 bases and 1 base, with 9 bases remaining between them. Germline CDR1 is SEHNR and CDR2 is FQNEAQ (reference sequence). The CDR3 has 14 amino acids. CDR3 DNA sequence: TGTGCCAGCAGCCCGGGGTCGAGCAATCAGCCCCAGCATTTT. It specifies CASSPGSSNQPQHF.

The V and J genes are TRBV6-6 and TRBJ1-2, with 8 bases that match TRBD1. CDR3 length: 14 residues. After removal of 0 bases from V and 14 bases from J, the junction contained 11 bases not matched to a gene. CDR1 and CDR2 from the germline V gene are MNHNY and SVGAGI (reference sequence). This CDR3 is CASSYSGDRGPWTF. CDR3 DNA: TGTGCCAGCAGTTACTCCGGAGACAGGGGCCCTTGGACCTTC.

The chain uses TRBV7-5 and TRBJ2-7; the table's D call TRBD2 went unverified against the DNA. TRBV7-5 is flagged as a pseudogene. The CDR3 has 22 residues. The CDR3 protein is CARSLGGRGVWALLRSSYEQYF. CDR3 coding DNA: TGTGCCAGAAGCTTAGGTGGGCGGGGGGTGTGGGCCCTTTTAAGGAGCTCCTACGAGCAGTACTTC.

This sequence joins TRBV5-1 and TRBJ1-2, with D hard to call. The CDR3 sequence is 15 residues long. The V gene lost 1 base and the J gene lost 0 bases, with 10 bases spanning the gap. Germline V CDR1 and CDR2: SGHRS, YFSETQ. CDR3 DNA: TGCGCCAGCAGCTTGACGGGAGCCACTAACTATGGCTACACCTTC. Residues: CASSLTGATNYGYTF.

The rearrangement joins TRBV7-3 to TRBJ2-3, with 8 nucleotides matching TRBD2. This CDR3 region has 15 residues. After removal of 2 bases from V and 7 bases from J, the junction contained 8 bases not matched to a gene. Germline values: CDR1 SGHTA, CDR2 FQGTGA. The DNA of the CDR3 is TGTGCCAGCAGCTTACGGCGGGGGGCTGAGTATACGCAGTATTTT. It is translated as CASSLRRGAEYTQYF.

The V call is TRBV21-1, the J call TRBJ2-7; the D call TRBD2 from the table was never checked on the DNA. TRBV21-1 is deemed a pseudogene. CDR3 length: 16 amino acids. In DNA form, the CDR3 reads TGTGCCAGCAGCAGCTCTAGCGGGGGGACTTACTACGAGCAGTACGTC. It specifies CASSSSSGGTYYEQYV.